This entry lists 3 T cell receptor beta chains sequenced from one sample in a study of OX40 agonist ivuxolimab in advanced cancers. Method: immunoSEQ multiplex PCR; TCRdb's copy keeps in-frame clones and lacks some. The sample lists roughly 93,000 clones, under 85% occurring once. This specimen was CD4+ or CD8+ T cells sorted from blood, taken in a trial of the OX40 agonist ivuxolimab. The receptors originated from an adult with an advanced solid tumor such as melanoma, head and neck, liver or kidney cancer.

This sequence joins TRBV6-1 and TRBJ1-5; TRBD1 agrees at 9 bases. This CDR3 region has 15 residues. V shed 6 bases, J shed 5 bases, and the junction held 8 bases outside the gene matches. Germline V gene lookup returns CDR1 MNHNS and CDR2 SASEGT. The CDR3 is CASRADRGNDQPQHF. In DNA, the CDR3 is TGTGCCAGCAGGGCGGACAGGGGAAACGATCAGCCCCAGCATTTT.

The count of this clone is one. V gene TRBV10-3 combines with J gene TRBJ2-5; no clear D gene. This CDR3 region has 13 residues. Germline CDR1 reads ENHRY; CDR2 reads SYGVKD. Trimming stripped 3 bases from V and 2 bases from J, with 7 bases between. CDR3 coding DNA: TGTGCCATCAGTGATGGCAGGCAAGAGACCCAGTACTTC. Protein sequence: CAISDGRQETQYF.

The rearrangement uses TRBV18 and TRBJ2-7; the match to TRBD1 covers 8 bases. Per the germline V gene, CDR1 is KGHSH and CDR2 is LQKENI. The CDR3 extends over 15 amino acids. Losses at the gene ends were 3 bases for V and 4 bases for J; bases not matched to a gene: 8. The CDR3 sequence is CASSPPGGRGYEQYF. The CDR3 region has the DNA TGTGCCAGCTCACCGCCAGGGGGCAGGGGATACGAGCAGTACTTC.